This T cell receptor beta chain is from a study of PD-1 blockade in classical Hodgkin lymphoma. Method: immunoSEQ multiplex PCR; TCRdb's copy keeps in-frame clones and lacks some. The sample gives 46,000 or so clones, around 70% of which show up once; approximately 10% is in the top ten. Broader study findings: CD4+ but not CD8+ TCR diversity rose significantly by C4D1.

The CDR3 runs to 15 residues. Germline loops: CDR1 ENHRY, CDR2 SYGVKD. The V segment lost 4 bases and the J segment 5 bases; nucleotides outside the gene matches: 10. Comment on this clone: Antigen unknown.

Each patient's relapse followed autologous stem cell transplantation, and brentuximab vedotin exposure varied. The sequencing used peripheral blood mononuclear cells (PBMCs), collected at baseline. The clonotype originates from a human donor with classical Hodgkin lymphoma. This rearrangement joins TRBV10-3 to TRBJ2-5; 7 bases fit TRBD2. DNA for the CDR3: TGTGCCATCAGTGTGCGGGGAGGGCCGAGTGAGACCCAGTACTTC. Its translation: CAISVRGGPSETQYF.